Sequencing of this T cell receptor beta chain was carried out in a study of cytomegalovirus exposure and HLA in healthy donors. Study-wide findings and caveats: Many donors shared some public TCRs, even though most TCR sequences were rare. 150 to 200 TCR beta chains were listed as cytomegalovirus-associated. In vitro experiments confirmed that three CMV-associated chains were specific for CMV antigens.

Only in-frame clones appear in the TCRdb table, and some are missing; sequencing was by immunoSEQ multiplex PCR. The repertoire holds about 150,000 clones, with around 90% as singletons. Details on this clone: Its specificity is not known.

This CDR3 spans 12 amino acids. V lost 2 bases and J lost 4, with 7 bases in between. CDR1 is SGHNT and CDR2 is YYREEE in the germline V gene (reference sequence). The sample consisted of PBMCs. The TCR originated in a woman between 25 and 40 years old in good health and CMV-seropositive. The chain is built from TRBV5-4 and TRBJ2-7, with D possibly being TRBD1 (6 bases). The CDR3, as DNA: TGTGCCAGCAGCTTCAGGGGATACGAGCAGTACTTC. It is translated as CASSFRGYEQYF.